Below are 24 T cell receptor beta chains sequenced from a single sample in a study of T cells after yellow fever vaccination. One entry per CDR3 protein results from TCRdb running MiXCR on the 5' RACE reads. The profile shows 510,000 or so distinct CDR3 sequences, 15% to 20% of them singletons. Sequencing was performed on PBMCs, taken 15 days after the yellow fever booster vaccination. The source is a man aged 30 to 39 who received the YFV17D yellow fever vaccine.

This clonotype showed up just a few times. J is TRBJ2-5 and V is TRBV20-1; unclear D gene. The germline gives CDR1 DFQATT, CDR2 SNEGSKA (reference sequence). The CDR3 is 14 residues long. V lost 1 base and J lost 0, with 9 bases in between. Here the CDR3 reads CSARGVTYQETQYF. CDR3 DNA: TGCAGTGCTAGAGGGGTGACGTACCAAGAGACCCAGTACTTC.

Here the CDR3 DNA reads TGCTTCTGGGACTCCAATACGCAGTATTTT. Translated, it gives CFWDSNTQYF. The chain joins TRBV20-1 to TRBJ2-3, with TRBD2 as a possible D gene (6 bases). Looked up from germline, CDR1 is DFQATT and CDR2 is SNEGSKA (reference sequence). This CDR3 spans 10 amino acids.

V and J are TRBV7-3 and TRBJ2-4; the match to TRBD1 covers 10 bases. The J segment lost 2 bases and the V segment lost 4 bases, leaving 5 bases of the junction unmatched. Germline V gene data show CDR1 as SGHTA and CDR2 as FQGTGA. This CDR3 has 16 residues. The CDR3 loop reads CASSSGQGLSKNIQYF. CDR3 coding DNA: TGTGCCAGCAGCTCGGGACAGGGGTTGTCCAAAAACATTCAGTACTTC.

In this sample, this clonotype turned up many times. V usage is TRBV6-2 or TRBV6-3 and J usage is TRBJ2-2, with TRBD2 as a possible D gene (7 bases). Trimming left V 2 bases short and J 5 bases short, with 15 bases between. The CDR3 sequence is 16 residues long. Germline V gene lookup returns CDR1 MNHEY and CDR2 SVGEGT. The CDR3 sequence: CASSYDGGAPTGELFF. As DNA, the CDR3 is TGTGCCAGCAGTTACGATGGGGGGGCACCAACCGGGGAGCTGTTTTTT.

This chain links TRBV2 with TRBJ2-5; 10 nucleotides align to TRBD2. The germline CDR1 and CDR2 sequences are SNHLY and FYNNEI. V was pared by 7 bases and J by 3 bases, with 2 bases of the junction left unmatched. CDR3 size: 13 residues. This chain's CDR3 is CASKAGGKETQYF. The CDR3 coding sequence is TGTGCCAGCAAAGCGGGAGGGAAAGAGACCCAGTACTTC. The full variable domain, in which reference TRBV2 and TRBJ2-5 provide the parts outside the CDR3, is EPEVTQTPSHQVTQMGQEVILRCVPISNHLYFYWYRQILGQKVEFLVSFYNNEISEKSEIFDDQFSVERPDGSNFTLKIRSTKLEDSAMYFCASKAGGKETQYFGPGTRLLVL.

This clonotype was seen ten or more times. This chain uses TRBV7-9 with TRBJ2-5, with D tentatively TRBD2 (6 bases). V dropped 0 bases and J dropped 1 base, with 6 bases sitting between them. Germline V lookup: CDR1 SEHNR, CDR2 FQNEAQ (reference sequence). The CDR3 extends over 14 amino acids. Here the CDR3 DNA reads TGTGCCAGCAGCTTAGCTAGCGGCCAAGAGACCCAGTACTTC. Amino acid sequence: CASSLASGQETQYF.

The genes are TRBV11-2 and TRBJ2-5, with 9 positions matching TRBD1. Germline V CDR1 and CDR2: SGHAT, FQNNGV. V trimming: 5 bases; J trimming: 1 base; junction bases outside the gene matches: 11. The CDR3 is 17 residues long. The CDR3 reads CASSPPTGTGTQETQYF. CDR3 DNA sequence: TGTGCCAGCAGCCCGCCCACCGGGACAGGGACCCAAGAGACCCAGTACTTC.

The chain is built from TRBV3-1 and TRBJ2-4, with D possibly TRBD2 on 6 matching bases. Trimming left V 3 bases short and J 0 bases short, with 12 bases between. Per germline, CDR1 LGHDT and CDR2 YNNKEL (reference sequence). The CDR3 length is 16 residues. CDR3: CASSQGGTIAKNIQYF. The DNA for the CDR3 is TGTGCCAGCAGCCAGGGGGGAACTATAGCCAAAAACATTCAGTACTTC.

This clonotype was observed a handful of times. This chain joins TRBV27 and TRBJ2-1; D is undetermined. CDR3 length equals 15 residues. The V and J ends lost 3 bases and 1 base respectively, with 10 bases between them. Germline CDR1 and CDR2: MNHEY and SMNVEV (reference sequence). In DNA, the CDR3 is TGTGCCAGCAGTTTTGAAGCGTCTTCCTACAATGAGCAGTTCTTC. The encoded protein is CASSFEASSYNEQFF.

This clonotype was detected only a few times. The genes are TRBV7-2 and TRBJ2-2, with 12 bases aligning to TRBD2. CDR1 SGHTA and CDR2 FQGNSA come from the germline V gene. V was clipped by 5 bases and J by 9 bases; unmatched bases: 4. The CDR3 runs to 14 residues. CDR3 DNA sequence: TGTGCCAGCAGCCCGACTAGCGGGAGTAGGGAGCTGTTTTTT. Translating gives CASSPTSGSRELFF.

This clonotype was seen only a few times. V gene TRBV27 combines with J gene TRBJ2-5; D possibly corresponds to TRBD1 (5 bases). The V gene lost 3 bases and the J gene lost 5 bases, with 10 bases spanning the gap. This CDR3 spans 13 amino acids. From germline, CDR1 is MNHEY and CDR2 SMNVEV (reference sequence). The CDR3 DNA sequence: TGTGCCAGCAGTTTTACAGGATTTGAGACCCAGTACTTC. It translates to CASSFTGFETQYF.

This chain uses TRBV7-9 with TRBJ2-1; D is ambiguous. CDR3 length: 13 residues. V lost 5 bases and J lost 9, with 14 bases in between. The V gene's germline CDR1 is SEHNR and CDR2 FQNEAQ (reference sequence). In DNA, the CDR3 is TGTGCCAGCAGCCCCTCTAGTTCCGGTGAGCAGTTCTTC. This translates into CASSPSSSGEQFF.

V gene TRBV20-1 combines with J gene TRBJ2-7, with a tentative D call TRBD1 (6 bases). The CDR3 consists of 16 residues. Germline CDR1 is DFQATT and CDR2 is SNEGSKA (reference sequence). Between the trimmed V and J ends, which lost 2 bases and 2 bases, there was a span of 19 bases. CDR3 sequence: CSARPFTQGRPYEQYF. The CDR3 DNA reads as TGCAGTGCTAGACCCTTCACACAGGGTAGACCCTACGAGCAGTACTTC.

The J gene is TRBJ2-3, the V gene TRBV20-1; TRBD2 is a possible D gene (6 bases). With 8 bases removed from V and 5 bases from J, the gap between germline ends came to 11 bases. This CDR3 spans 11 amino acids. The V gene's germline CDR1 is DFQATT and CDR2 SNEGSKA (reference sequence). In DNA, the CDR3 is TGCAGTCCGTCGGAGGGAGATACGCAGTATTTT. This encodes CSPSEGDTQYF.

The rearrangement joins TRBV20-1 to TRBJ2-3; perhaps TRBD2 as D (5 bases). The V and J ends lost 6 bases and 1 base respectively, with 14 bases between them. The CDR3 has 14 residues. Germline CDR1 is DFQATT and CDR2 is SNEGSKA (reference sequence). In nucleotides, the CDR3 is TGCAGTGCCGTAAATACCGGGGGCACAGATACGCAGTATTTT. Translation: CSAVNTGGTDTQYF.

This clonotype has only a few counts. The chain uses TRBV6-2 or TRBV6-3 and TRBJ2-7; 7 bases map to TRBD1. Germline CDR1 MNHEY, CDR2 SVGEGT. The CDR3 consists of 14 residues. The V and J ends lost 8 bases and 2 bases, in that order; junction bases with no gene match: 9. The CDR3 is CASSRDSTAYEQYF. CDR3 coding DNA: TGTGCCAGCTCTCGGGACAGCACGGCCTACGAGCAGTACTTC.

This clonotype was detected a few times. The rearrangement uses TRBV29-1 and TRBJ2-3; unclear D gene. Germline V gives CDR1 SQVTM, CDR2 ANQGSEA. The CDR3 has 12 residues. Trimming left V 7 bases short and J 6 bases short, with 14 bases between. This CDR3 reads CSAAVRTDTQYF. The CDR3, as DNA: TGCAGCGCTGCAGTAAGAACGGATACGCAGTATTTT.

This clonotype was picked up a small number of times. This sequence joins TRBV3-1 and TRBJ2-5, with D uncertain. The germline V gene has CDR1 LGHDT and CDR2 YNNKEL (reference sequence). The CDR3 sequence is 13 residues long. V lost 4 bases and J 4 bases, leaving 10 bases between the germline ends. In nucleotides, the CDR3 is TGTGCCAGCAGCCGAAAGGAAGGAGAGACCCAGTACTTC. The encoded protein is CASSRKEGETQYF.

This clonotype turned up a few times. The V gene is TRBV20-1, the J gene TRBJ2-2, with D unclear. Germline lookup yields CDR1 DFQATT and CDR2 SNEGSKA (reference sequence). Trimming stripped 3 bases from V and 0 bases from J, with 8 bases between. This CDR3 is 14 amino acids long. The CDR3 spells CSASQTANTGELFF. The DNA for the CDR3 is TGCAGTGCTAGCCAGACCGCGAACACCGGGGAGCTGTTTTTT.

V is TRBV21-1 and J is TRBJ2-1; TRBD2, the D gene given by the table, was not confirmed from the DNA. TRBV21-1 corresponds to a pseudogene. CDR3 length: 16 amino acids. The DNA of the CDR3 is TGTGCCAGCTGTTCGGGGGGGCTAGACTCCTACAATGAGCAGTTCTTC. This codes for CASCSGGLDSYNEQFF.

The gene calls are TRBV5-4 and TRBJ2-1; D is possibly TRBD2 (6 bases). This CDR3 comprises 16 residues. Germline V lookup: CDR1 SGHNT, CDR2 YYREEE (reference sequence). The V end was cut by 4 bases, the J end by 4 bases, with 18 bases between. The CDR3 DNA reads TGTGCCAGCAGCGGGGCCACGGGACTTAATTACAATGAGCAGTTCTTC. It is translated as CASSGATGLNYNEQFF.

This clonotype has ten or more counts. CDR3 bases: TGCGCCAGCAGGGAGCCGGGAGCCAATGAGCAGTTCTTC. It is translated as CASREPGANEQFF. This chain connects TRBV5-1 to TRBJ2-1; the D gene is possibly TRBD2 (6 bases). Trimming left V 5 bases short and J 6 bases short, with 12 bases between. The CDR3 length is 13 residues. In germline, CDR1 is SGHRS, CDR2 YFSETQ.

J is TRBJ2-1 and V is TRBV7-2; D tentatively reads TRBD1 or TRBD2 (5 bases each). The CDR3 loop spans 15 amino acids. Deletions cut 5 bases from V and 0 bases from J, with 11 bases between. Germline values: CDR1 SGHTA, CDR2 FQGNSA. The CDR3 nucleotides are TGTGCCAGCAGCCCGGCCGGGACCTCCTACAATGAGCAGTTCTTC. Protein: CASSPAGTSYNEQFF.

This clonotype was picked up a small number of times. The chain is built from TRBV7-2 and TRBJ2-5, with D perhaps TRBD1 (6 bases). This CDR3 spans 15 amino acids. V lost 2 bases, J lost 3 bases, and 13 bases lay in between. CDR1 SGHTA and CDR2 FQGNSA come from the germline V gene. CDR3 residues: CASSLTSTGKETQYF. DNA for the CDR3: TGTGCCAGCAGCTTAACATCAACAGGGAAAGAGACCCAGTACTTC.